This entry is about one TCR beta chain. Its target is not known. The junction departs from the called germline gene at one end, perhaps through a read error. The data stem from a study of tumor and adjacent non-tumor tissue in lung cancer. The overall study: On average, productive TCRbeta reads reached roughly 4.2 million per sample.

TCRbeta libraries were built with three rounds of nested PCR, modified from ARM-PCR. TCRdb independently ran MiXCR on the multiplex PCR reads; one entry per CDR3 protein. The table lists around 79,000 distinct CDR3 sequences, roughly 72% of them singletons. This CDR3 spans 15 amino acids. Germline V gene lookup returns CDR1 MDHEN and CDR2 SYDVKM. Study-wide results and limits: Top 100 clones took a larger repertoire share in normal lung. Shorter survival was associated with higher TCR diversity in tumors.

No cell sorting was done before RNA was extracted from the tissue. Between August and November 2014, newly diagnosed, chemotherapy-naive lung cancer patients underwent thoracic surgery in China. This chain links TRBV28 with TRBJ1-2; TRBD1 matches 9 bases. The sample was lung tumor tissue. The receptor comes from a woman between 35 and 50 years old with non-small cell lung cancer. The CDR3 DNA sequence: TGTGCTAGCAGCGCTTACAGGGGGCTTAACTATTGCTACACCTTC. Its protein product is CASSAYRGLNYCYTF.